A single T cell receptor beta chain is shown here with its context. Its target is not known. Other DNA variants within this sample encode the same CDR3. The data derive from a study of cytomegalovirus exposure and HLA in healthy donors. Germline CDR1 MGHDK, CDR2 SYGVNS. This CDR3 has 17 amino acids. V lost 6 bases and J lost 6; bases outside the gene matches: 14. The PCR made use of 60 Vbeta and 13 Jbeta primers. Profiled with immunoSEQ multiplex PCR; TCRdb holds only in-frame clones, not every one. The sample has 140,000 to 150,000 clones; around two thirds are singletons. Study-wide findings and caveats: Specific recognition of CMV antigens was confirmed in vitro for a few chains (all CMV-associated).

What was sequenced was PBMCs. V gene TRBV25-1 combines with J gene TRBJ2-1; 10 bases match TRBD1. The TCR comes from a woman under 30 in good health and CMV-seronegative. The CDR3 reads CASSPRQGAQKGNEQFF. The CDR3 DNA reads TGTGCCAGCAGCCCCAGACAGGGGGCACAAAAAGGCAATGAGCAGTTCTTC.